Below, 29 T cell receptor beta chains from the same sample are listed, as sequenced in a study of human CD8 memory T cell subsets. TCR beta was sequenced from UMI-tagged 5' RACE libraries. Reanalyzing the 5' RACE reads, TCRdb keeps one entry per CDR3 protein, without DNA. The table lists about 5,500 distinct CDR3 sequences. Sequencing was performed on CD8+ T cells from PBMCs. The receptors were gathered from a human donor in good health.

The chain joins TRBV6-2 or TRBV6-3 to TRBJ2-1; TCRdb outputs TRBD2, but without DNA this stays unchecked. The V gene's germline CDR1 is MNHEY and CDR2 SVGEGT. CDR3 length equals 14 residues. CDR3 protein: CASSSYTSVNEQFF.

The chain couples TRBV10-3 to TRBJ2-7. The CDR3 extends over 12 amino acids. The germline V gene has CDR1 ENHRY and CDR2 SYGVKD. The CDR3 is CAINEGAYEQYF.

This chain links TRBV29-1 with TRBJ2-5; TCRdb picks TRBD1, but there is no DNA to check that call. The CDR3 runs 14 residues. Germline values: CDR1 SQVTM, CDR2 ANQGSEA. CDR3 residues: CSVDLGAYQETQYF.

This rearrangement joins TRBV5-4 to TRBJ2-1; TCRdb indicates TRBD2, and absent DNA this call remains unverified. CDR1 SGHNT and CDR2 YYREEE come from the germline V gene (reference sequence). The CDR3 has 13 residues. The CDR3: CASSVSGTGEQFF.

This sequence joins TRBV7-9 and TRBJ2-1. This CDR3 is built from 11 residues. In germline, CDR1 is SEHNR, CDR2 FQNEAQ (reference sequence). The CDR3 spells CASTLGNEQFF.

This clonotype is called medium-sized based on its frequency. The chain has TRBV20-1 and TRBJ2-5. The CDR3 length is 13 residues. Germline V CDR1 and CDR2: DFQATT, SNEGSKA (reference sequence). The CDR3 protein is CSAPYGTRETQYF.

This chain links TRBV7-2 with TRBJ2-1; the TCRdb D gene call, TRBD2, has no DNA to confirm it. The germline CDR1 and CDR2 sequences are SGHTA and FQGNSA. The CDR3 has 16 amino acids. The CDR3 sequence: CASSLVGRAGYNEQFF.

The chain couples TRBV12-3 or TRBV12-4 to TRBJ2-6. The CDR3 is made up of 17 amino acids. The CDR3 sequence: CASSLDSGSPGANVLTF.

The chain combines TRBV12-3 or TRBV12-4 with TRBJ2-7; the D call from TCRdb, TRBD1, cannot be confirmed without DNA. The CDR3 spans 14 residues. The CDR3 reads CASTTGGHVYEQYF.

Measured by frequency, this clonotype is medium-sized (0.01 to 0.1%). The J gene is TRBJ1-1, the V gene TRBV11-2; TCRdb's D gene call, TRBD1, goes unchecked for lack of DNA. Germline CDR1 SGHAT, CDR2 FQNNGV. The CDR3 extends over 17 amino acids. The chain's CDR3 is CASSLVGFGQGNTEAFF.

The chain combines TRBV5-1 with TRBJ2-1. There are 11 residues in the CDR3. Germline CDR1 is SGHRS and CDR2 is YFSETQ. CDR3 loop: CASSFGNEQFF.

This chain links TRBV25-1 with TRBJ1-1; TCRdb's D call of TRBD1 is untestable without DNA. This CDR3 comprises 15 residues. Germline CDR1 is MGHDK and CDR2 is SYGVNS. The CDR3: CASSETGSRGTEAFF.

The rearrangement links TRBV27 to TRBJ2-1; TCRdb outputs TRBD1, but without DNA this stays unchecked. This CDR3 region has 14 residues. Germline V gene data show CDR1 as MNHEY and CDR2 as SMNVEV (reference sequence). CDR3 amino acids: CASSLSRGSGEQFF.

The chain links TRBV28 to TRBJ2-5. Germline V gene sequence: CDR1 MDHEN, CDR2 SYDVKM. The CDR3 runs to 12 residues. The CDR3 region is CASSLVPETQYF.

This rearrangement joins TRBV2 to TRBJ1-4; TCRdb proposes TRBD1, but this gene call is untestable without DNA. Germline lookup yields CDR1 SNHLY and CDR2 FYNNEI. This CDR3 is built from 18 residues. The CDR3 here is CASSANRDRVLLDEKLFF.

The chain is built from TRBV4-3 and TRBJ2-1. Germline-derived CDR1 and CDR2 are LGHNA and YSLEER. The CDR3 totals 12 residues. CDR3 protein: CASSSAGNEQFF.

The V and J genes are TRBV4-3 and TRBJ2-5; TCRdb lists TRBD2, though no DNA is available to test this call. The CDR3 spans 16 residues. Germline V lookup: CDR1 LGHNA, CDR2 YSLEER. CDR3 loop: CASSQGTSGNGETQYF.

This chain connects TRBV6-1 to TRBJ2-1; lacking DNA, the TRBD1 call made by TCRdb goes unchecked. This CDR3 is built from 13 residues. Per the germline V gene, CDR1 is MNHNS and CDR2 is SASEGT. CDR3 amino acids: CASSGTGGNEQFF.

The chain combines TRBV29-1 with TRBJ2-7; TCRdb selects TRBD1, and the lack of DNA leaves this call unchecked. This CDR3 comprises 13 residues. CDR1 and CDR2 (germline): SQVTM, ANQGSEA. The CDR3 loop reads CSVGTGGLDEQYF.

By frequency, this clonotype registers medium-sized. CDR3 region: CASSPEQSSSYNEQFF. J is TRBJ2-1 and V is TRBV27. The CDR3 extends over 16 amino acids. Germline V gene sequence: CDR1 MNHEY, CDR2 SMNVEV (reference sequence).

According to its frequency, this clonotype is medium-sized. The chain employs TRBV30 and TRBJ1-5; there is no DNA to check the TCRdb D call of TRBD1. The CDR3 is made up of 15 amino acids. CDR1 and CDR2 (germline): GTSNPN, SVGIG (reference sequence). The CDR3 here is CAWSWGQGSNQPQHF.

The rearrangement links TRBV11-2 to TRBJ1-2; TCRdb's D gene call, TRBD1, goes unchecked for lack of DNA. The CDR3 totals 15 residues. Germline CDR1 reads SGHAT; CDR2 reads FQNNGV. Here the CDR3 reads CASSHGGGTLYGYTF. Variable domain in full (rest from reference TRBV11-2 and TRBJ1-2): EAGVAQSPRYKIIEKRQSVAFWCNPISGHATLYWYQQILGQGPKLLIQFQNNGVVDDSQLPKDRFSAERLKGVDSTLKIQPAKLEDSAVYLCASSHGGGTLYGYTFGSGTRLTVV.

J is TRBJ1-5 and V is TRBV6-6; lacking DNA, the TRBD1 call made by TCRdb goes unchecked. Germline loops: CDR1 MNHNY, CDR2 SVGAGI (reference sequence). CDR3 size: 15 residues. The CDR3: CASSYSAGGSQPQHF.

The V gene is TRBV28, the J gene TRBJ1-1; absent DNA, TCRdb's TRBD1 call cannot be checked. The germline V gene encodes CDR1 MDHEN and CDR2 SYDVKM. The CDR3 is 15 residues long. CDR3 region: CASSLSAGSGTEAFF.

This chain uses TRBV7-9 with TRBJ2-5; the TCRdb call, TRBD2, lacks DNA for checking. The germline gives CDR1 SEHNR, CDR2 FQNEAQ (reference sequence). There are 15 residues in the CDR3. The CDR3 loop reads CASSSGLAGAETQYF. Drawing the rest from reference TRBV7-9 and TRBJ2-5, the complete variable domain is DTGVSQNPRHKITKRGQNVTFRCDPISEHNRLYWYRQTLGQGPEFLTYFQNEAQLEKSRLLSDRFSAERPKGSFSTLEIQRTEQGDSAMYLCASSSGLAGAETQYFGPGTRLLVL.

Judged by frequency, this clonotype is medium-sized. The CDR3 protein is CASSVEQGGNSPLHF. This chain links TRBV9 with TRBJ1-6; TCRdb gives TRBD1 as the D gene, but with no DNA this cannot be confirmed. The CDR3 has 15 amino acids. Germline CDR1 SGDLS, CDR2 YYNGEE.

V is TRBV5-6 and J is TRBJ2-1; with no DNA, the TCRdb D assignment of TRBD1 cannot be verified. CDR3 length equals 14 residues. Per germline, CDR1 SGHDT and CDR2 YYEEEE. CDR3 in amino acids: CASSPGDSYNEQFF.

The chain uses TRBV2 and TRBJ1-5; TCRdb outputs TRBD1, but without DNA this stays unchecked. The CDR3 contains 15 residues. Looked up from germline, CDR1 is SNHLY and CDR2 is FYNNEI. CDR3 amino acids: CASSAPGTGNQPQHF.

V gene TRBV7-8 combines with J gene TRBJ2-5. The CDR3 contains 14 residues. Germline CDR1 SGHVS, CDR2 FQNEAQ. The CDR3 here is CASSFSGEQETQYF.